These 27 T cell receptor beta chains originate from one sample sequenced in a study of blood T cells in healthy people across ages. Together with a sample-barcoded 5' primer, a J-beta primer mix was included in a second PCR lasting 7 to 11 cycles. In TCRdb, the 5' RACE reads were re-called with MiXCR into one record per CDR3 protein. The sample includes some 1.5 million distinct CDR3 sequences, approximately 42% seen only once; the top ten take more than 4%. Sequences were obtained from blood. The receptors come from a woman younger than 35 in good health.

This clonotype was detected ten times or more. V gene TRBV7-2 combines with J gene TRBJ2-1; the D is unclear. Trimming took off 6 bases at V and 0 bases at J, with 12 bases between the two ends. Germline V CDR1 and CDR2: SGHTA, FQGNSA. The CDR3 extends over 15 amino acids. CDR3 sequence: CASRLALSSYNEQFF. The CDR3 DNA reads as TGTGCCAGCAGGCTCGCACTTTCCTCCTACAATGAGCAGTTCTTC.

This clonotype was seen a handful of times. The chain links TRBV2 to TRBJ1-5, with no clear D. The CDR3 runs to 15 residues. V gave up 6 bases and J gave up 0 bases, with 12 bases separating them. Looked up from germline, CDR1 is SNHLY and CDR2 is FYNNEI. The CDR3 DNA sequence: TGTGCCAGCAGCGAGCGGCAGATTAGCAATCAGCCCCAGCATTTT. Amino acids: CASSERQISNQPQHF.

This clonotype came up a few times. The gene calls are TRBV29-1 and TRBJ1-1, with D possibly matching TRBD1 (6 bases). This CDR3 region has 14 residues. V was shortened by 7 bases and J by 3 bases, with 18 bases between the two germline ends. From germline, CDR1 is SQVTM and CDR2 ANQGSEA. CDR3 DNA sequence: TGCAGCGCCCGAGGACAGTTTTCAGACACTGAAGCTTTCTTT. Protein product: CSARGQFSDTEAFF.

This clonotype was observed a few times. CDR3 region: CASSEPTIRNSYEQYF. CDR3 sequence (DNA): TGTGCCAGCAGTGAACCCACGATCAGAAACTCCTACGAGCAGTACTTC. The rearrangement links TRBV7-9 to TRBJ2-7; D is undetermined. The CDR3 is 16 residues long. CDR1 is SEHNR and CDR2 is FQNEAQ in the germline V gene (reference sequence). The V gene lost 6 bases and the J gene lost 0 bases, with 18 bases spanning the gap.

The gene calls are TRBV10-3 and TRBJ2-1; D perhaps matches TRBD2 (5 bases). This CDR3 is built from 14 residues. The V gene lost 3 bases and the J gene lost 9 bases, with 15 bases spanning the gap. Per germline, CDR1 ENHRY and CDR2 SYGVKD. CDR3 nucleotides: TGTGCCATCAGTGACTTTGAGGGCTCAGGTGAGCAGTTCTTC. Its protein is CAISDFEGSGEQFF.

The sample holds a few counts of this clonotype. The CDR3 region is CASSLGPGSNEQFF. CDR3 DNA sequence: TGTGCCAGCAGCTTGGGACCCGGGAGCAATGAGCAGTTCTTC. This chain connects TRBV5-4 to TRBJ2-1, with TRBD2 as a possible D gene (6 bases). The CDR3 contains 14 residues. From germline, CDR1 is SGHNT and CDR2 YYREEE (reference sequence). Trimming removed 0 bases from V and 6 bases from J, with 10 bases in between.

The CDR3: CATSKPGNTEAFF. The CDR3 DNA sequence: TGCGCCACTTCAAAGCCCGGGAACACTGAAGCTTTCTTT. V is TRBV4-1 and J is TRBJ1-1; D unclear. In germline, CDR1 is MGHRA, CDR2 YSYEKL. V gave up 10 bases and J gave up 1 base, with 13 bases separating them. CDR3 size: 13 residues.

The gene calls are TRBV9 and TRBJ2-1; 10 bases are a match to TRBD1. The CDR3 loop spans 16 amino acids. Unmatched junction bases numbered 10, after V lost 3 bases and J lost 7 bases. In germline, CDR1 is SGDLS, CDR2 YYNGEE. In DNA, the CDR3 is TGTGCCAGCAGCGAACTTGACAGGGGGCGCAGAAATGAGCAGTTCTTC. Translation: CASSELDRGRRNEQFF. The whole variable domain, filled in from reference TRBV9 and TRBJ2-1, reads DSGVTQTPKHLITATGQRVTLRCSPRSGDLSVYWYQQSLDQGLQFLIQYYNGEERAKGNILERFSAQQFPDLHSELNLSSLELGDSALYFCASSELDRGRRNEQFFGPGTRLTVL.

This rearrangement joins TRBV20-1 to TRBJ2-6; the match to TRBD2 covers 11 bases. The CDR3 totals 20 residues. V dropped 0 bases and J dropped 0; count of bases not matched to a gene: 10. The germline V gene has CDR1 DFQATT and CDR2 SNEGSKA (reference sequence). The CDR3 DNA is TGCAGTGCTAGAGATCCCCTAGCGGGGGGCGAAAGCTCTGGGGCCAACGTCCTGACTTTC. Translated: CSARDPLAGGESSGANVLTF.

V usage is TRBV7-3 and J usage is TRBJ1-6; TRBD1 is a possible D gene (5 bases). The CDR3 has 17 residues. CDR1 and CDR2 from the germline V gene are SGHTA and FQGTGA. V lost 1 base to trimming and J lost 0 bases, with 10 bases between them. The CDR3: CASSLRAGPSYNSPLHF. In DNA, the CDR3 is TGTGCCAGCAGCTTAAGAGCGGGACCCTCCTATAATTCACCCCTCCACTTT.

This clonotype was observed once. The genes are TRBV4-3 and TRBJ2-1; a weak D match, TRBD1 (5 bases). V was shortened by 0 bases and J by 10 bases, with 7 bases between the two germline ends. CDR3 length: 12 residues. Germline values: CDR1 LGHNA, CDR2 YSLEER. The CDR3 protein is CASSQDWTEQFF. CDR3 sequence (DNA): TGCGCCAGCAGCCAAGATTGGACAGAGCAGTTCTTC.

This clonotype was counted a few times. V and J are TRBV27 and TRBJ1-2; D is perhaps TRBD1 (5 bases). The CDR3 loop spans 15 amino acids. The ends were cut back, 4 bases at V and 4 bases at J, with 16 bases in the middle. CDR1 and CDR2 (germline): MNHEY, SMNVEV (reference sequence). This CDR3 is CASSSLGTEFYGYTF. The CDR3, as DNA: TGTGCCAGCAGTTCACTGGGGACGGAGTTCTATGGCTACACCTTC.

V is TRBV7-9 and J is TRBJ1-4; TRBD1 might be the D (6 bases). The V gene's germline CDR1 is SEHNR and CDR2 FQNEAQ (reference sequence). Trimming shortened V by 6 bases and J by 3 bases, and 11 bases separated the two germline ends. This CDR3 has 14 amino acids. CDR3 bases: TGTGCCAGCAGTTACAGGGCTGCTAATGAAAAACTGTTTTTT. Translation: CASSYRAANEKLFF. Looking up the rest from reference TRBV7-9 and TRBJ1-4 gives the full variable domain: DTGVSQNPRHKITKRGQNVTFRCDPISEHNRLYWYRQTLGQGPEFLTYFQNEAQLEKSRLLSDRFSAERPKGSFSTLEIQRTEQGDSAMYLCASSYRAANEKLFFGSGTQLSVL.

This clonotype has more than one count but fewer than ten. The gene calls are TRBV6-2 or TRBV6-3 and TRBJ2-7; 11 nucleotides align to TRBD2. Trimming removed 5 bases from V and 4 bases from J; junction bases left unmatched: 4. The germline CDR1 and CDR2 sequences are MNHEY and SVGEGT. The CDR3 sequence is 14 residues long. This CDR3 is CASSRLAGKYEQYF. For the CDR3, the DNA is TGTGCCAGCAGTAGACTAGCGGGGAAATACGAGCAGTACTTC.

The sample holds a few counts of this clonotype. This chain joins TRBV28 and TRBJ2-1; 7 nucleotides line up with TRBD2. Trimming removed 7 bases from V and 1 base from J; junction bases left unmatched: 7. This CDR3 comprises 15 residues. CDR1 and CDR2 (germline): MDHEN, SYDVKM. The CDR3 DNA sequence: TGTGCCAGCAACTGGGGCGGGAGATCCTACAATGAGCAGTTCTTC. This encodes CASNWGGRSYNEQFF.

In this sample, this clonotype turned up many times. CDR3 in amino acids: CASSQDWPGGADTQYF. For the CDR3, the DNA is TGCGCCAGCAGCCAAGATTGGCCCGGGGGGGCTGATACGCAGTATTTT. V is TRBV4-3 and J is TRBJ2-3, with 8 bases that match TRBD2. Losses at the gene ends were 0 bases for V and 6 bases for J; bases not matched to a gene: 8. This CDR3 spans 16 amino acids. CDR1 is LGHNA and CDR2 is YSLEER in the germline V gene.

The chain is built from TRBV20-1 and TRBJ1-5, with 8 bases matching TRBD1. Germline CDR1 DFQATT, CDR2 SNEGSKA (reference sequence). This CDR3 is 17 amino acids long. V gave up 2 bases and J gave up 2 bases; unmatched junction bases: 11. The CDR3 DNA follows: TGCAGTGCTAGAAGGACAGGGTCCGCGGGGGGCAATCAGCCCCAGCATTTT. Amino acids: CSARRTGSAGGNQPQHF.

This clonotype occurred many times. This chain's CDR3 is CASSLSDRYEQYF. The CDR3 DNA reads as TGTGCCAGCAGTTTATCGGATAGATACGAGCAGTACTTC. The chain carries TRBV27 and TRBJ2-7; no clear D gene. The CDR3 extends over 13 amino acids. CDR1 is MNHEY and CDR2 is SMNVEV in the germline V gene (reference sequence). Deletions cut 0 bases from V and 4 bases from J, with 7 bases between.

The chain carries TRBV6-5 and TRBJ2-1; no clear D. V was pared by 3 bases and J by 10 bases, with 16 bases between. The CDR3 length is 14 residues. The V gene's germline CDR1 is MNHEY and CDR2 SVGAGI. CDR3 sequence reads: CASSYGRSSYEQFF. CDR3 coding DNA: TGTGCCAGCAGTTATGGCCGGAGCTCCTACGAGCAGTTCTTC.

This clonotype was seen repeatedly, ten times or more. DNA of the CDR3: TGTGCCAGCAGCTTGTTACAGGGTTATGGCTACACCTTC. Translated, it gives CASSLLQGYGYTF. The chain couples TRBV7-3 to TRBJ1-2; the D gene is possibly TRBD1 (6 bases). CDR3 length equals 13 residues. Trimming took off 3 bases at V and 5 bases at J, with 10 bases between the two ends. Germline CDR1 and CDR2: SGHTA and FQGTGA. Full variable domain (outside the CDR3, taken from reference TRBV7-3 and TRBJ1-2): GAGVSQTPSNKVTEKGKYVELRCDPISGHTALYWYRQSLGQGPEFLIYFQGTGAADDSGLPNDRFFAVRPEGSVSTLKIQRTERGDSAVYLCASSLLQGYGYTFGSGTRLTVV.

V gene TRBV4-3 combines with J gene TRBJ1-3; weak D call: TRBD1 (6 bases). CDR3 length equals 15 residues. V lost 0 bases to trimming and J lost 2 bases, with 8 bases between them. CDR1 LGHNA and CDR2 YSLEER come from the germline V gene. CDR3 sequence (DNA): TGCGCCAGCAGCCAAGACTCAGGGGCTGGAAACACCATATATTTT. This gives the protein CASSQDSGAGNTIYF.

The chain carries TRBV4-1 and TRBJ2-7; D is perhaps TRBD1 or TRBD2 (7 bases each). V lost 0 bases and J lost 4, with 13 bases in between. The germline CDR1 and CDR2 sequences are MGHRA and YSYEKL. This CDR3 region has 15 residues. The CDR3 here is CASSQEGRGRYEQYF. In DNA form, the CDR3 reads TGCGCCAGCAGCCAAGAAGGGAGGGGGCGGTACGAGCAGTACTTC.

The gene calls are TRBV7-3 and TRBJ2-5; TRBD2 matches 10 bases. V dropped 5 bases and J dropped 11; count of bases not matched to a gene: 11. Germline V gene lookup returns CDR1 SGHTA and CDR2 FQGTGA. The CDR3 spans 14 residues. CDR3 DNA sequence: TGTGCCAGCAGCCCTAGCGGGAGTAGAAATGAGCAGTACTTC. It specifies CASSPSGSRNEQYF.

The CDR3 sequence: CSASLGQRNTGELFF. CDR3 bases: TGCAGCGCCAGCTTGGGACAGAGAAACACCGGGGAGCTGTTTTTT. J is TRBJ2-2 and V is TRBV29-1; 7 bases are a match to TRBD1. The CDR3 loop spans 15 amino acids. Germline-derived CDR1 and CDR2 are SQVTM and ANQGSEA. Unmatched junction bases numbered 10, after V lost 7 bases and J lost 2 bases.

This clonotype has at least ten counts. The chain links TRBV5-1 to TRBJ1-6; D is unresolved. The germline V gene encodes CDR1 SGHRS and CDR2 YFSETQ. The CDR3 totals 12 residues. V was shortened by 4 bases and J by 5 bases, with 4 bases between the two germline ends. Written as DNA, the CDR3 is TGCGCCAGCAGCACCAATAATTCACCCCTCCACTTT. Amino acids: CASSTNNSPLHF. The full variable domain, its missing parts supplied by reference TRBV5-1 and TRBJ1-6, is KAGVTQTPRYLIKTRGQQVTLSCSPISGHRSVSWYQQTPGQGLQFLFEYFSETQRNKGNFPGRFSGRQFSNSRSEMNVSTLELGDSALYLCASSTNNSPLHFGNGTRLTVT.

This clonotype was detected ten times or more. This rearrangement joins TRBV20-1 to TRBJ2-3; either TRBD1 or TRBD2 may fit D (5 bases each). This CDR3 is 18 amino acids long. The V gene's germline CDR1 is DFQATT and CDR2 SNEGSKA (reference sequence). The ends were cut back, 0 bases at V and 3 bases at J, with 22 bases in the middle. This chain's CDR3 is CSARELNVGPFWTDTQYF. In DNA, the CDR3 is TGCAGTGCTAGAGAGCTTAACGTGGGACCATTTTGGACAGATACGCAGTATTTT.

This clonotype appeared a few times. The chain combines TRBV4-1 with TRBJ2-1; 7 positions agree with TRBD2. CDR1 is MGHRA and CDR2 is YSYEKL in the germline V gene. The CDR3 has 14 amino acids. V dropped 3 bases and J dropped 5; count of bases not matched to a gene: 4. The CDR3 DNA is TGCGCCAGCAGCCAGTCTAGCGGTCACAATGAGCAGTTCTTC. As protein: CASSQSSGHNEQFF.